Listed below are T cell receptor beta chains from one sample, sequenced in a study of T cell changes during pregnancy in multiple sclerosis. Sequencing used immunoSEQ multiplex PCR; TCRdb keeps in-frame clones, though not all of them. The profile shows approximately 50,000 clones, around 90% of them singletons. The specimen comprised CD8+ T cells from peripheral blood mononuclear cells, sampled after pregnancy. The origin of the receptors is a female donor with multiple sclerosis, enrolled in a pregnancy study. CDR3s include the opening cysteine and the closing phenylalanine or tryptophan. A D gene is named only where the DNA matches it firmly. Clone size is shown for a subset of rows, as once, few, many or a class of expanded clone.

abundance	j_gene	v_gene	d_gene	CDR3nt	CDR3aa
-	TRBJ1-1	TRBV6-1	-	TGTGCCAGCAGTGATCTCGACTCCGCCTTT	CASSDLDSAF
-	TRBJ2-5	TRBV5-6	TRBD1	TGTGCCAGCAGCCCGACAGGGGGGGCGACCCAGTACTTC	CASSPTGGATQYF
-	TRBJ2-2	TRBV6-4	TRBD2	TGTGCCAGCAGAGGGACTAGCGGGGGGCCCGACACCGGGGAGCTGTTTTTT	CASRGTSGGPDTGELFF
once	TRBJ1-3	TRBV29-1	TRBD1	TGCAGCGTTGAGGGACAGGGCTACTCTGGAAACACCATATATTTT	CSVEGQGYSGNTIYF
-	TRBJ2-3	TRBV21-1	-	TGTGCCAGCAGCAAAGGGAAGCGGGGGGCCTCCGATACGCAGTATTTT	CASSKGKRGASDTQYF
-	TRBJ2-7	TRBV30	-	TGTGCCTGGAGTTTGGAGGTAGGGGGCGAGCAGTACTTC	CAWSLEVGGEQYF
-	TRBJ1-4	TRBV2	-	TGTGCCAGCAGTGAAACAGCATTTGAACTGTTTTTT	CASSETAFELFF
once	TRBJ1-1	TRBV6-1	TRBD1	TGTGCCAGCAGTGAATGGGGGACAGAGAACACTGAAGCTTTCTTT	CASSEWGTENTEAFF
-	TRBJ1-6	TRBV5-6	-	TGTGCCAGCAGCTTGGGGAGTTCACCCCTCCACTTT	CASSLGSSPLHF
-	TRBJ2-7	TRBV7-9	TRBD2	TGTGCCAGCAGCCCCGTGACTAGCGGGGGAATTTACGAGCAGTACTTC	CASSPVTSGGIYEQYF
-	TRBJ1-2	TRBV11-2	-	TGTGCCAGCAGCGAATTCTCTAGCGGCTACACCTTC	CASSEFSSGYTF
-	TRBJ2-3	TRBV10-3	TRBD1	TGTGCCATCAGGACGACAGGGTCGGTGGATACGCAGTATTTT	CAIRTTGSVDTQYF
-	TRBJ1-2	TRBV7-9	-	TGTGCCAGCAGCTTAGGGACAGACTCCATCTTC	CASSLGTDSIF
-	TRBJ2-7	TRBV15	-	TGTGCCACCAGCGAGACAGAGTCCTACGAGCAGTACTTC	CATSETESYEQYF
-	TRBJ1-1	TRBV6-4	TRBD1	TGTGCCAGCAGTGAAGGAACAGGGGGTGGCACTGAAGCTTTCTTT	CASSEGTGGGTEAFF
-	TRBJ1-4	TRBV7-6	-	TGTGCCAGCAGCCCGGTGCTTAATGAAAAACTGTTTTTT	CASSPVLNEKLFF
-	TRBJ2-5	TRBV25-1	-	TGTGCCAGCAGTACTAAAGGGGGTTCAGAGACCCAGTACTTC	CASSTKGGSETQYF
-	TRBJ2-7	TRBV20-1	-	TGCAGTGCTAGAGATTACGACATCCTATCGTTC	CSARDYDILSF
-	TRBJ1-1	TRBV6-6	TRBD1	TGTGCCAGCAGACCCACAGGGGGCGGTACTGAAGCTTTCTTT	CASRPTGGGTEAFF
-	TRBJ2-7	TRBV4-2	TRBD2	TGTGCCAGCAGCCCCCGGGCGGGGGGATGGGAGCAGTACTTC	CASSPRAGGWEQYF
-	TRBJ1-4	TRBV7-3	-	TGTGCCAGCAGCTTATTGGGCCGTTCAACTAATGAAAAACTGTTTTTT	CASSLLGRSTNEKLFF
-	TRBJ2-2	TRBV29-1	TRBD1	TGCAGCGTTAAGTTATGGACAGGGGATACCGGGGAGCTGTTTTTT	CSVKLWTGDTGELFF
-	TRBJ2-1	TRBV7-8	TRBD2	TGTGCCAGCAGCTCGATTAGCGGGTTGGGGAATGAGCAGTTCTTC	CASSSISGLGNEQFF
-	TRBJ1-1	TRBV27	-	TGTGCCAGCAGTTTTGGGGGCGCGAACACTGAAGCTTTCTTT	CASSFGGANTEAFF
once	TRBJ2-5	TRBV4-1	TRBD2	TGCGCCAGCAGCCAAGAGGGGAGGGTAGAGACCCAGTACTTC	CASSQEGRVETQYF
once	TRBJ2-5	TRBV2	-	TGTGCCAGCCCCCCGATTAGCGGTGAGACCCAGTACTTC	CASPPISGETQYF
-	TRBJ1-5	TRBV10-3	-	TGTGCCATCAGCGCAGGGGATAATAGCAATCAGCCCCAGCATTTT	CAISAGDNSNQPQHF
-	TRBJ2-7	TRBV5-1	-	TGCGCCAGCAGCTCGGACAGCCTTGCCGGGGACGAGCAGTACTTC	CASSSDSLAGDEQYF
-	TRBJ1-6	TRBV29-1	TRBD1	TGCAGCGCAAGCCCCGGGACAGGGCCTTCACCCCTCCACTTT	CSASPGTGPSPLHF
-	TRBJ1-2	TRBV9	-	TGTGCCAGCAGCGGGTCAGGGTTCTATGGCTACACCTTC	CASSGSGFYGYTF
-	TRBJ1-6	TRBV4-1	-	TGCGCCAGCAGCCTCCGAGAGGGTGGGGATTCACCCCTCCACTTT	CASSLREGGDSPLHF
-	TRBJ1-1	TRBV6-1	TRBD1	TGTGCCAGCAGTGAAGCTACAGGGGGCGGCACTGAAGCTTTCTTT	CASSEATGGGTEAFF
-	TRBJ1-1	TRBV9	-	TGTGCCAGCAGCGCCGCGGAGAACACTGAAGCTTTCTTT	CASSAAENTEAFF
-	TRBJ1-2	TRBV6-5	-	TGTGCCAGCAGTTACCCGGGAAGGGGGGGCTACACCTTC	CASSYPGRGGYTF
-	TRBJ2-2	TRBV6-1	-	TGTGCCAGCAGTGAAGCCCACGGGAACACCGGGGAGCTGTTTTTT	CASSEAHGNTGELFF
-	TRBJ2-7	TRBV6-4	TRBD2	TGTGCCAGCAGCCTACTGACTAGCGGGGGTCGAGGAGAGCAGTACTTC	CASSLLTSGGRGEQYF
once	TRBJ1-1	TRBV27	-	TGTGCCAGCAGTATCCACAGGGCGGCGGAAGCTTTCTTT	CASSIHRAAEAFF
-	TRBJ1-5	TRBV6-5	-	TGTGCCAGCAGCCCTGACAACAATCAGCCCCAGCATTTT	CASSPDNNQPQHF
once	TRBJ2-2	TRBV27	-	TGTGCCAGCAGCGTCCTAAAGGGGGACACCGGGGAGCTGTTTTTT	CASSVLKGDTGELFF
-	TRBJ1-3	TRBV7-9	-	TGTGCCAGCAGCGCAATCACACAATCTGGAAACACCATATATTTT	CASSAITQSGNTIYF
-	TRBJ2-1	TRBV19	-	TGTGCCAGTAAATCAGGGTACAATGAGCAGTTCTTC	CASKSGYNEQFF
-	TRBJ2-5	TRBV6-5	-	TGTGCCAGCAAGGGGTTGGGTGGCCAAGAGACCCAGTACTTC	CASKGLGGQETQYF